The 9 T cell receptor beta chains presented below share a single source sample, sequenced in a study of cytomegalovirus exposure and HLA in healthy donors. The PCR had 60 Vbeta and 13 Jbeta primers. The repertoire was sequenced with immunoSEQ multiplex PCR; TCRdb's copy has only in-frame clones and lacks some. This repertoire comprises about 200,000 clones; its ten largest clones make up less than 0.85%. Sequencing was performed on PBMCs. These receptors all stem from a boy between 5 and 17 years old in good health and CMV-seronegative.

The rearrangement joins TRBV18 to TRBJ1-4; weak D call: TRBD1 (6 bases). The CDR3 runs to 15 residues. Germline CDR1 and CDR2: KGHSH and LQKENI. V was pared by 4 bases and J by 1 base, with 10 bases between. The CDR3 nucleotides are TGTGCCAGCTCACTCGGACAGAAAACTAATGAAAAACTGTTTTTT. Translating gives CASSLGQKTNEKLFF.

The CDR3 loop is CASSPAVNDEQFF. CDR3 DNA: TGTGCCAGCAGCCCCGCGGTCAATGATGAGCAGTTCTTC. The chain employs TRBV7-6 and TRBJ2-1; D not certain. The V and J ends lost 5 bases and 8 bases respectively, with 13 bases between them. The CDR3 spans 13 residues. Germline V gene sequence: CDR1 SGHVS, CDR2 FNYEAQ.

The chain has TRBV4-2 and TRBJ2-2, with D maybe TRBD1 (6 bases). The CDR3 is 17 residues long. The germline gives CDR1 LGHNA, CDR2 YNFKEQ. Between the trimmed V and J ends, which lost 2 bases and 6 bases, there was a span of 19 bases. Here the CDR3 DNA reads TGTGCCAGCAGCCAAAAGGAAAGGACAGACTCCCCCGGGGAGCTGTTTTTT. It yields the protein CASSQKERTDSPGELFF.

The chain's CDR3 is CASRTTSTDTQYF. The CDR3, as DNA: TGTGCCAGTAGAACGACTAGCACAGATACGCAGTATTTT. This chain uses TRBV19 with TRBJ2-3; no firm D call. Trimming removed 6 bases from V and 0 bases from J, with 7 bases in between. The CDR3 contains 13 residues. CDR1 is LNHDA and CDR2 is SQIVND in the germline V gene (reference sequence).

The rearrangement links TRBV6-5 to TRBJ1-6; perhaps TRBD1 as D (6 bases). CDR1 MNHEY and CDR2 SVGAGI come from the germline V gene. With 6 bases removed from V and 7 bases from J, the gap between germline ends came to 16 bases. This CDR3 is built from 15 residues. The CDR3 is CASSAGVLRNSPLHF. CDR3 in DNA: TGTGCCAGCAGCGCAGGGGTATTGAGGAATTCACCCCTCCACTTT.

The chain uses TRBV28 and TRBJ1-1, with D perhaps TRBD1 (6 bases). With 2 bases removed from V and 11 bases from J, the gap between germline ends came to 15 bases. Germline V CDR1 and CDR2: MDHEN, SYDVKM. This CDR3 contains 13 residues. The CDR3: CASSLRAGVGAFF. As DNA, the CDR3 is TGTGCCAGCAGTTTACGGGCAGGGGTTGGTGCTTTCTTT.

The genes are TRBV5-1 and TRBJ1-1, with D possibly TRBD1 on 5 matching bases. Trimming removed 2 bases at V and 2 bases at J, with 10 bases between. This CDR3 contains 14 residues. Germline V CDR1 and CDR2: SGHRS, YFSETQ. The CDR3 nucleotides are TGCGCCAGCAGCTTTCAGGGAGGTAACACTGAAGCTTTCTTT. Translation: CASSFQGGNTEAFF.

The V gene is TRBV20-1, the J gene TRBJ1-1; maybe TRBD1 (5 bases). The CDR3 runs to 11 residues. CDR1 and CDR2 (germline): DFQATT, SNEGSKA (reference sequence). Between the trimmed V and J ends, which lost 6 bases and 3 bases, there was a span of 8 bases. The CDR3 region is CSARQYTEAFF. CDR3 coding DNA: TGCAGTGCCAGACAGTACACTGAAGCTTTCTTT.

The rearrangement joins TRBV6-4 to TRBJ2-3, with 8 bases aligning to TRBD2. CDR3 length: 16 amino acids. Losses at the gene ends were 0 bases for V and 0 bases for J; bases not matched to a gene: 2. CDR1 and CDR2 (germline): MRHNA, SNTAGT. CDR3 in DNA: TGTGCCAGCAGTGACTCTCGGGGGGGGAGCACAGATACGCAGTATTTT. It specifies CASSDSRGGSTDTQYF.